A single sample gave rise to the 10 T cell receptor beta chains below, sequenced in a study of T cells expressing NK-cell markers. With the 5' RACE reads reprocessed, TCRdb shows one record per CDR3 protein and no DNA. The sample's table shows roughly 180,000 distinct CDR3 sequences. Sequences were obtained from blood T cells: a sorted CD56 or NKG2C T cell subset, CD4+ or CD8+ T cells, or bulk PBMC T cells (not recorded which). These TCRs come from a woman aged 18 to 75 in good health.

The chain links TRBV7-3 to TRBJ2-5. Per the germline V gene, CDR1 is SGHTA and CDR2 is FQGTGA. The CDR3 sequence is 14 residues long. CDR3 residues: CASSLDQKQETQYF.

This chain connects TRBV4-1 to TRBJ1-1; TCRdb picks TRBD1, but there is no DNA to check that call. This CDR3 region has 15 residues. Germline V gene data show CDR1 as MGHRA and CDR2 as YSYEKL. CDR3 protein: CASSRYRVVSTEAFF.

The J gene is TRBJ1-2, the V gene TRBV11-2; lacking DNA, the TRBD1 call made by TCRdb goes unchecked. From germline, CDR1 is SGHAT and CDR2 FQNNGV. This CDR3 has 13 residues. This chain's CDR3 is CASSLVGVYGYTF. Full variable domain (rest looked up from reference TRBV11-2 and TRBJ1-2): EAGVAQSPRYKIIEKRQSVAFWCNPISGHATLYWYQQILGQGPKLLIQFQNNGVVDDSQLPKDRFSAERLKGVDSTLKIQPAKLEDSAVYLCASSLVGVYGYTFGSGTRLTVV.

The chain joins TRBV9 to TRBJ1-2; TCRdb lists TRBD1, though no DNA is available to test this call. Looked up from germline, CDR1 is SGDLS and CDR2 is YYNGEE. This CDR3 has 14 residues. The CDR3 reads CASSSTWTLYGYTF.

The V gene is TRBV11-3, the J gene TRBJ2-3; TCRdb's D call of TRBD2 is untestable without DNA. CDR1 and CDR2 (germline): SGHNT, YENEEA. This CDR3 spans 14 amino acids. The CDR3 loop reads CASSLTRYTDTQYF.

The gene calls are TRBV3-1 and TRBJ2-2; TCRdb designates TRBD2, a call that cannot be tested without DNA. The length of the CDR3 is 19 residues. Looked up from germline, CDR1 is LGHDT and CDR2 is YNNKEL (reference sequence). CDR3 residues: CASSQRSGRRAGNTGELFF. Together with reference TRBV3-1 and TRBJ2-2, the CDR3 gives the full variable domain: DTAVSQTPKYLVTQMGNDKSIKCEQNLGHDTMYWYKQDSKKFLKIMFSYNNKELIINETVPNRFSPKSPDKAHLNLHINSLELGDSAVYFCASSQRSGRRAGNTGELFFGEGSRLTVL.

The J gene is TRBJ1-2, the V gene TRBV9. Per the germline V gene, CDR1 is SGDLS and CDR2 is YYNGEE. The CDR3 runs to 13 residues. The CDR3 reads CASSGLVGYGYTF. The entire variable domain, with the rest obtained from reference TRBV9 and TRBJ1-2, is as follows: DSGVTQTPKHLITATGQRVTLRCSPRSGDLSVYWYQQSLDQGLQFLIQYYNGEERAKGNILERFSAQQFPDLHSELNLSSLELGDSALYFCASSGLVGYGYTFGSGTRLTVV.

The chain carries TRBV12-3 or TRBV12-4 and TRBJ2-7. This CDR3 spans 13 amino acids. The CDR3 region is CASSYRSSYEQYF.

This chain joins TRBV7-8 and TRBJ2-7; the D call of TRBD2 rests on TCRdb alone, since no DNA is present to check it. CDR3 length: 15 residues. CDR1 and CDR2 from the germline V gene are SGHVS and FQNEAQ. The CDR3 sequence: CASSPLAGSSYEQYF.

V usage is TRBV12-3 or TRBV12-4 and J usage is TRBJ2-7. The CDR3 totals 11 residues. CDR3 protein: CASTASYEQYF.